This TCR beta chain was identified during a study of blood T cells in healthy people across ages. In its sample, this clonotype was seen a few times. The target antigen is unknown. It was with a sample-barcoded 5' primer and a J-beta primer mix that a second PCR of roughly 7 to 12 cycles was run. All samples yielded 2.5 million or more CDR3-containing paired-end reads. TCRdb redid the calling of the 5' RACE reads with MiXCR, one entry per CDR3 protein. The table has about 830,000 distinct CDR3 sequences, 55% to 65% seen once. Overall study results and limits: The CMV status of each donor remained undetermined, and this could have confounded shifts in expanded clonotypes.

Drawn from each donor were 7.5 to 10 milliliters of peripheral blood. Sequenced: blood. This TCR derives from a man aged 25 to 40 in good health.

CDR3 DNA: TGTGCCAGCATTCTTACGCTAGCGGGGGATGGAGATACGCAGTATTTT. This gives the protein CASILTLAGDGDTQYF. The chain carries TRBV7-9 and TRBJ2-3, with 10 bases identical to TRBD2. The CDR3 runs to 16 residues. CDR1 SEHNR and CDR2 FQNEAQ come from the germline V gene (reference sequence). The ends lost 7 bases at V and 5 bases at J; junction bases unmatched: 12.